This TCR beta chain was recovered during a study of CD8 T cells in Susac syndrome. The table lists this clonotype with a count of one. The CDR3 contains 14 residues. Trimming took off 4 bases at V and 1 base at J, with 11 bases between the two ends. Germline assignment: CDR1 MGHDK and CDR2 SYGVNS. It was with random hexamers that roughly 0.5 to 1 ug RNA was reverse transcribed. TCRdb analysed the immunoSEQ multiplex PCR reads with MiXCR anew, one entry per CDR3 protein. The table shows some 99,000 distinct CDR3 sequences, with around 95% occurring only once. The authors sequenced TCR beta from blood CD8+ and CD4+ T cells. The individuals used as controls were healthy donors who had been matched for both age and sex. FACS was used to enrich TEMRA cells, whereas the CD8+ and CD4+ T cells were obtained by negative isolation.

Source material: CD4+ T cells from PBMCs. The gene calls are TRBV25-1 and TRBJ2-7; D may be TRBD1 (6 bases). This sequence was found in a human donor in good health. As DNA, the CDR3 is TGTGCCAGCAGTGGCACAGGGTTTTCCTACGAGCAGTACTTC. Protein product: CASSGTGFSYEQYF.